This record concerns one T cell receptor beta chain sequence. Study processing details: Estimation of nucleated cell counts was performed using reference gene primer amplification. Measured with immunoSEQ multiplex PCR; TCRdb has only the in-frame clones, and not every one. Clone size and V and J calls were adopted from that table, with D and trimming inferred from the DNA. This table holds 170,000 or so clones, roughly 89% found once. CDR1 is SEHNR, CDR2 FQNEAQ, per germline (reference sequence). CDR3 length: 15 residues. Deletions cut 4 bases from V and 3 bases from J, with 15 bases between. The data derive from a study of blood T cell repertoires in COVID-19. Study-level background: There were acute and convalescent COVID-19 samples, and they came from the United States, Italy and Spain. The cDNA or gDNA used as material had been derived from T cells, B-cell-depleted T cells, or PBMCs.

This receptor was identified in a woman aged 18-30 years who had recovered from COVID-19. Sequences were obtained from peripheral blood. The chain joins TRBV7-9 to TRBJ1-1; perhaps TRBD1 as D (6 bases). CDR3 loop: CASSYYRDGDTEAFF. In DNA, the CDR3 is TGTGCCAGCAGCTATTACAGGGATGGGGACACTGAAGCTTTCTTT. The full variable domain, completed using reference TRBV7-9 and TRBJ1-1, is DTGVSQNPRHKITKRGQNVTFRCDPISEHNRLYWYRQTLGQGPEFLTYFQNEAQLEKSRLLSDRFSAERPKGSFSTLEIQRTEQGDSAMYLCASSYYRDGDTEAFFGQGTRLTVV.